This T cell receptor beta chain was captured by sequencing in a study of blood T cell repertoires in COVID-19. About the research overall: Acute-phase and convalescent COVID-19 samples originated in the United States, Italy and Spain. Nucleic acid was either cDNA or gDNA, and it came from T cells, B-cell-depleted T cells, or PBMCs.

The study recruited exposed participants who had met a COVID-19 case within 2 weeks before entry. This CDR3 spans 16 amino acids. Trimming removed 3 bases from V and 1 base from J; junction bases left unmatched: 8. Germline loops: CDR1 MNHEY, CDR2 SVGAGI. This clone came up once. In the source study's methods: Using reference gene primer amplification, nucleated cell counts were estimated. Using immunoSEQ multiplex PCR, the repertoire was profiled, and TCRdb retains in-frame clones only, with some absent. D and trimming were read from the DNA, whereas the V and J calls and clone size are those reported in that table. The table records 200,000 to 250,000 clones, about 80% of them present only once.

This receptor was obtained from a woman in her forties or fifties who had been exposed to COVID-19. The chain couples TRBV6-5 to TRBJ1-2; 7 nucleotides line up with TRBD1. Input material: PBMCs or T cells enriched from blood (not recorded which). The CDR3 coding sequence is TGTGCCAGCAGTTATAGGACAGGAGTCGGTAACTATGGCTACACCTTC. This encodes CASSYRTGVGNYGYTF.